This T cell receptor (beta chain) was found in a study of blood T cell repertoires in COVID-19. The ends lost 6 bases at V and 4 bases at J; junction bases unmatched: 2. Looked up from germline, CDR1 is MNHEY and CDR2 is SVGAGI. The CDR3 loop spans 13 amino acids. Method: immunoSEQ multiplex PCR; TCRdb's copy keeps in-frame clones and lacks some. The sample carries 200,000 to 250,000 clones, 88% recorded once. The chain recombines TRBV6-5 with TRBJ1-5; 8 nucleotides match TRBD1. Source material: PBMCs or T cells enriched from blood (not recorded which). The receptor was isolated from a woman aged 30 to 39 who had recovered from COVID-19. The DNA for the CDR3 is TGTGCCAGCAGGGGGACAGGAAATCAGCCCCAGCATTTT. Residues: CASRGTGNQPQHF.